This is a list of T cell receptor beta chains from one sample in a study of T cell repertoires in cytomegalovirus infection. MiXCR was run by TCRdb on the reads, yielding one entry per CDR3 protein. The data hold 600,000 to 800,000 distinct CDR3 sequences, with more than 20% observed a single time. The sequencing sample was made of CD8+ T cells from PBMCs. The source is a human donor in good health (CMV status not recorded). Some clones in this sample may be carry-over from other donors' samples. Each CDR3 is given with its conserved first and last residue. A D gene is named only where the DNA matches it firmly. Size is omitted from some rows. Given values are once, few, many or a class for expanded clones.

-,TRBJ2-7,TRBD2,TRBV12-3/TRBV12-4,CASSSTSGTPYEQYF,TGTGCCAGCAGCTCTACTAGCGGGACCCCCTACGAGCAGTACTTC
-,TRBJ1-1,TRBD1,TRBV6-5,CASSQRGPQSGSNTEAFF,TGTGCCAGCAGCCAAAGGGGGCCGCAAAGCGGTTCGAACACTGAAGCTTTCTTT
few,TRBJ1-1,-,TRBV20-1,CSAIPAPVSTEAFF,TGCAGTGCTATCCCGGCCCCAGTTAGCACTGAAGCTTTCTTT
many,TRBJ1-6,-,TRBV28,CASSFWAERDSPLHF,TGTGCCAGCAGTTTTTGGGCTGAAAGGGATTCACCCCTCCACTTT
few,TRBJ2-7,TRBD1,TRBV20-1,CSASIGGGEQYF,TGCAGTGCTAGTATAGGGGGCGGCGAGCAGTACTTC
many,TRBJ1-6,-,TRBV7-2,CASSWGDMGSPLHF,TGTGCCAGCAGTTGGGGGGATATGGGCTCACCCCTCCACTTT
many,TRBJ2-1,TRBD2,TRBV7-2,CASSLAGGGDDEQFF,TGTGCCAGCAGCTTAGCGGGCGGGGGAGACGATGAGCAGTTCTTC
few,TRBJ2-1,-,TRBV27,CASRHTGTFSNEQFF,TGTGCCAGCAGACATACCGGGACTTTTAGCAATGAGCAGTTCTTC
many,TRBJ2-5,-,TRBV7-9,CASSPEGQETQYF,TGTGCCAGCAGCCCGGAGGGCCAAGAGACCCAGTACTTC
-,TRBJ2-7,-,TRBV29-1,CSVEGVRLHEQYF,TGCAGCGTTGAAGGGGTCAGACTGCACGAGCAGTACTTC
few,TRBJ1-3,-,TRBV25-1,CASSVLEGGRGNTIYF,TGTGCCAGCAGTGTTCTGGAGGGGGGCCGTGGAAACACCATATATTTT
-,TRBJ2-3,TRBD1,TRBV20-1,CSASRGLEDTQYF,TGCAGTGCTTCCAGGGGGCTAGAAGATACGCAGTATTTT
once,TRBJ2-3,-,TRBV12-3/TRBV12-4,CASSLSATDTQYF,TGTGCCAGCAGCCTCAGTGCCACAGATACGCAGTATTTT
few,TRBJ2-2,-,TRBV19,CASIDERVRPGELFF,TGTGCCAGTATCGACGAGAGGGTTCGACCCGGGGAGCTGTTTTTT
few,TRBJ2-1,-,TRBV7-9,CASSLPEEPYNEQFF,TGTGCCAGCAGCTTACCCGAGGAGCCCTACAATGAGCAGTTCTTC
-,TRBJ2-5,-,TRBV28,CASSPITEKIQETQYF,TGTGCCAGCAGTCCCATCACAGAAAAAATACAAGAGACCCAGTACTTC
-,TRBJ1-4,-,TRBV5-5,CASSLTDRSRGEKLFF,TGTGCCAGCAGCCTCACCGACAGGAGTAGAGGTGAAAAACTGTTTTTT